What follows are 17 T cell receptor beta chains derived from one specimen sequenced in a study of CD8 T cells in Susac syndrome (dated by TCRdb to the late 2010s). The receptor library was made with the immunoSEQ multiplex PCR assay. RNA was extracted with the RNeasy kit and 0.5 to 1 ug was reverse transcribed using random hexamers. The raw public reads went through TCRdb reprocessing: fastp at Q25, MiXCR clone calling, in-frame beta chains kept. Every distinct CDR3 protein forms one entry, paired with its most common genes and DNA. This sample lists 180,000 or so distinct CDR3 sequences; under 97% were detected once. The ten largest make up approximately 0.09% of the sample. The sequenced material came from CD4+ T cells from PBMCs. Receptor source: a human donor with multiple sclerosis.

The sample holds one count of this clonotype. V and J are TRBV20-1 and TRBJ1-2, with a possible D match to TRBD1 (5 bases). The length of the CDR3 is 13 residues. Between the trimmed V and J ends, which lost 6 bases and 3 bases, there was a span of 14 bases. Germline values: CDR1 DFQATT, CDR2 SNEGSKA (reference sequence). The CDR3 DNA follows: TGCAGTGCCCCGGGGGTAAAGGACTATGGCTACACCTTC. This codes for CSAPGVKDYGYTF.

This clonotype occurred once. This chain connects TRBV20-1 to TRBJ2-3; the match to TRBD1 covers 8 bases. V trimming: 6 bases; J trimming: 2 bases; junction bases outside the gene matches: 13. There are 16 residues in the CDR3. Germline lookup yields CDR1 DFQATT and CDR2 SNEGSKA (reference sequence). The CDR3 protein is CSAPPGGQGDTDTQYF. CDR3 bases: TGCAGTGCCCCACCCGGTGGACAGGGAGACACAGATACGCAGTATTTT.

The chain has TRBV20-1 and TRBJ1-4; D is undetermined. The V gene's germline CDR1 is DFQATT and CDR2 SNEGSKA (reference sequence). Between the trimmed V and J ends, which lost 0 bases and 7 bases, there was a span of 12 bases. CDR3 size: 14 residues. The CDR3 DNA sequence: TGCAGTGCTAGAGATCCCCTCGTCGGTGAAAAACTGTTTTTT. Amino acid sequence: CSARDPLVGEKLFF.

This chain joins TRBV27 and TRBJ2-3; tentative D call: TRBD1 (5 bases). The CDR3 runs 17 residues. V lost 6 bases, J lost 4 bases, and 23 bases lay in between. Germline V gene sequence: CDR1 MNHEY, CDR2 SMNVEV (reference sequence). CDR3 in DNA: TGTGCCAGCAGCCTCTGGGGCGCCGACAGAGGAGCAGATACGCAGTATTTT. As protein: CASSLWGADRGADTQYF.

This clonotype was picked up a small number of times. The genes are TRBV20-1 and TRBJ1-5; D gene ambiguous. This CDR3 region has 13 residues. Germline V gives CDR1 DFQATT, CDR2 SNEGSKA (reference sequence). Trimming left V 5 bases short and J 0 bases short, with 8 bases between. This CDR3 reads CSAGGFSNQPQHF. The DNA for the CDR3 is TGCAGTGCTGGTGGATTTAGCAATCAGCCCCAGCATTTT.

The chain carries TRBV5-4 and TRBJ1-1; D is unclear. This CDR3 is built from 15 residues. Trimming left V 0 bases short and J 0 bases short, with 9 bases between. Germline-derived CDR1 and CDR2 are SGHNT and YYREEE (reference sequence). The CDR3 bases are TGTGCCAGCAGCTTGGTAGGCAGCCTGAACACTGAAGCTTTCTTT. Residues: CASSLVGSLNTEAFF.

The V call is TRBV30, the J call TRBJ2-3; 9 nucleotides line up with TRBD1. The CDR3 covers 13 residues. Germline CDR1 and CDR2: GTSNPN and SVGIG (reference sequence). The ends lost 5 bases at V and 5 bases at J; junction bases unmatched: 5. The CDR3 nucleotides are TGTGCCTGGGCGAGACAGGGGGTAGATACGCAGTATTTT. It translates to CAWARQGVDTQYF.

The chain uses TRBV6-2 or TRBV6-3 and TRBJ2-7; a possible D gene is TRBD1 (5 bases). Trimming pared 8 bases from V and 0 bases from J, leaving 26 bases between. The germline gives CDR1 MNHEY, CDR2 SVGEGT. The CDR3 sequence is 18 residues long. The chain's CDR3 is CASYIRTPNPSSSYEQYF. CDR3 DNA sequence: TGTGCCAGCTATATCCGGACACCAAATCCCTCCAGCTCCTACGAGCAGTACTTC.

The chain joins TRBV5-1 to TRBJ2-3, with D perhaps TRBD2 (6 bases). This CDR3 has 14 residues. With 6 bases removed from V and 0 bases from J, the gap between germline ends came to 11 bases. The germline gives CDR1 SGHRS, CDR2 YFSETQ. Written as DNA, the CDR3 is TGCGCCAGCAATCGTGGGGGGAGCACAGATACGCAGTATTTT. Translation: CASNRGGSTDTQYF.

The chain couples TRBV14 to TRBJ2-1, with D hard to call. The CDR3 contains 16 residues. The ends were cut back, 1 base at V and 4 bases at J, with 14 bases in the middle. Germline V gene sequence: CDR1 SGHDN, CDR2 FVKESK. The CDR3 region has the DNA TGTGCCAGCAGCCAAGTTCGCTTGTCGGAGTACAATGAGCAGTTCTTC. This encodes CASSQVRLSEYNEQFF.

The CDR3 spells CASSFQLAGSDTQYF. The CDR3 region has the DNA TGTGCCAGCAGCTTCCAACTAGCGGGGTCCGATACGCAGTATTTT. The chain carries TRBV7-2 and TRBJ2-3; TRBD2 matches 10 bases. Germline trimming cut 3 bases from V and 6 bases from J; bases unmatched to any gene: 6. This CDR3 spans 15 amino acids. Germline V gene lookup returns CDR1 SGHTA and CDR2 FQGNSA.

The chain carries TRBV20-1 and TRBJ2-7; 7 bases fit TRBD1. The trim removed 5 bases at V and 7 bases at J, leaving 23 bases unmatched. Per germline, CDR1 DFQATT and CDR2 SNEGSKA (reference sequence). This CDR3 region has 17 residues. The CDR3 loop is CSAGRYPTGALIVEQYF. CDR3 nucleotide sequence: TGCAGTGCTGGACGGTACCCTACAGGGGCTTTAATTGTTGAGCAGTACTTC.

This chain links TRBV4-3 with TRBJ2-5, with a weak D call TRBD1 (6 bases). The germline V and J ends were trimmed by 4 bases and 2 bases, with 14 bases remaining between them. The CDR3 loop spans 15 amino acids. From germline, CDR1 is LGHNA and CDR2 YSLEER. The CDR3 DNA reads TGCGCCAGCAGCCTTCAGGTCCAGGGGCAAGAGACCCAGTACTTC. This sequence encodes CASSLQVQGQETQYF.

The chain recombines TRBV29-1 with TRBJ1-1; D remains ambiguous. The CDR3 is 13 amino acids. V was trimmed by 6 bases and J by 2 bases, leaving 13 bases between them. The germline V gene encodes CDR1 SQVTM and CDR2 ANQGSEA. The CDR3 coding sequence is TGCAGCGTGGGCGGCGAACTCAACACTGAAGCTTTCTTT. Protein: CSVGGELNTEAFF.

This chain joins TRBV20-1 and TRBJ2-7; D not certain. Germline lookup yields CDR1 DFQATT and CDR2 SNEGSKA (reference sequence). V shed 6 bases and J shed 6 bases, with 21 bases lying between them. This CDR3 region has 14 residues. The CDR3 coding sequence is TGCAGTGCCGCATCCCCCCTGGGAATGGGCGAGCAGTACTTC. It encodes CSAASPLGMGEQYF.

The chain recombines TRBV6-5 with TRBJ1-6; TRBD1 is a possible D gene (5 bases). The length of the CDR3 is 13 residues. V was pared by 9 bases and J by 10 bases, with 16 bases between. Germline lookup yields CDR1 MNHEY and CDR2 SVGAGI. The CDR3 is CASRYAGGSPLHF. CDR3 DNA sequence: TGTGCCAGTCGGTATGCGGGGGGATCACCCCTCCACTTT.

CDR3 sequence reads: CATQRGDTDTQYF. The CDR3, as DNA: TGTGCCACCCAGCGCGGGGACACAGATACGCAGTATTTT. This rearrangement joins TRBV15 to TRBJ2-3, with D maybe TRBD2 (6 bases). Germline CDR1 is LNHNV and CDR2 is YYDKDF (reference sequence). Trimming took 8 bases from V and 2 from J, leaving 11 bases between them. CDR3 length: 13 amino acids.